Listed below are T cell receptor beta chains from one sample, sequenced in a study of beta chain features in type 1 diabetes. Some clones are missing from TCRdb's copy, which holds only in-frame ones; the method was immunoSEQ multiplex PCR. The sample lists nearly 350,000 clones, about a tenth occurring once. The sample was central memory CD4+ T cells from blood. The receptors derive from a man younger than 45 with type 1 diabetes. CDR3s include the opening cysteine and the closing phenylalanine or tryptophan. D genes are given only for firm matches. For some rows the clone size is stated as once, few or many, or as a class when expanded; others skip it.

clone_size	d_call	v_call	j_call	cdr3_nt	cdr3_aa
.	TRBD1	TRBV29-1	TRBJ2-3	TGCGGAGTCAACAGGGGGCAGGTGACAGATACGCAGTATTTT	CGVNRGQVTDTQYF
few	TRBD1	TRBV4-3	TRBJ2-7	TGCGCCAGCAGCCAAGGCGGACAGGGTCGTGACGAGCAGTACTTC	CASSQGGQGRDEQYF
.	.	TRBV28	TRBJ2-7	TGTGCCAGCAACACCAGGGGTAGGGCCTACGAGCAGTACTTC	CASNTRGRAYEQYF
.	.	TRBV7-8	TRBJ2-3	TGTGCCAGCAGCCCCCTAAGTGGGGGGGCCGAAGGAGATACGCAGTATTTT	CASSPLSGGAEGDTQYF
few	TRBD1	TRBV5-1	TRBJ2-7	TGCGCCAGCAGCTTGGGACAGGGGTCCTACAGCTCCTACGAGCAGTACTTC	CASSLGQGSYSSYEQYF
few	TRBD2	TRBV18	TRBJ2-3	TGTGCCAGCTCACCACCGTCGCGGGGGTTCACAGATACGCAGTATTTT	CASSPPSRGFTDTQYF
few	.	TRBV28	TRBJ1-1	TGTGCCAGCACCGTTGGGACCGCCAGTGGCACTGAAGCTTTCTTT	CASTVGTASGTEAFF
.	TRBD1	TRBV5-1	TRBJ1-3	TGCGCCAGCAGCTACCAGGGGGCGAAAGGAAACACCATATATTTT	CASSYQGAKGNTIYF
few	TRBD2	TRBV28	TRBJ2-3	TGTGCCAGCAGTTTAGGCGGGGGGGAGTCAGATACGCAGTATTTT	CASSLGGGESDTQYF
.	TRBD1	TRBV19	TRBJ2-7	TGTGCCAGTGGACAGGCCGGGTCTTACGAGCAGTACTTC	CASGQAGSYEQYF
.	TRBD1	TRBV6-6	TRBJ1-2	TGTGCCAGCAGGCATCAGGACAGGGTGGACGGCTACACCTTC	CASRHQDRVDGYTF
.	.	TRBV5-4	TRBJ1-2	TGTGCCAGCAGCGCCGAGCAGGGCGACTATGGCTACACCTTC	CASSAEQGDYGYTF
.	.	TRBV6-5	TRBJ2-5	TGTGCCAGCAGTCCCCGCGGGGAGACCCAGTACTTC	CASSPRGETQYF
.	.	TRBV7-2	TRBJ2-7	TGTGCCAGCAGCTTAGAGTCAGGGCGCTACGAGCAGTACTTC	CASSLESGRYEQYF
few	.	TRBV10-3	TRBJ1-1	TGTGCCATCAGTTGGGACGGCAAGAACACTGAAGCTTTCTTT	CAISWDGKNTEAFF
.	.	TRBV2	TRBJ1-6	TGTGCCAGCAGTGGCGGAACAAGGGGCTCACCCCTCCACTTT	CASSGGTRGSPLHF
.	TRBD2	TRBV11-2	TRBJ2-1	TGTGCCAGCAGCCCCAACGCACTAGCGGGGGGGTACAATGAGCAGTTCTTC	CASSPNALAGGYNEQFF
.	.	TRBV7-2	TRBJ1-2	TGTGCCAGCAGCTCCGGAATTAGGAGGCTGACTCGCTTC	CASSSGIRRLTRF
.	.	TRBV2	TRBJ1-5	TGTGCCAGCAGGAAACAGGGAAATCAGCCCCAGCATTTT	CASRKQGNQPQHF
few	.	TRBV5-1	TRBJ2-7	TGCGCCAGCAGAGAAGGAGGGACCTACGAGCAGTACTTC	CASREGGTYEQYF
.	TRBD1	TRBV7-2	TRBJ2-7	TGTGCCAGCAGCTTAGCTGGGACAGGGGGCTACGAGCAGTACTTC	CASSLAGTGGYEQYF
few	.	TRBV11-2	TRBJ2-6	TGTGCCAGCAGCTTAGACGAAAGAGGAGCTGGGGCCAACGTCCTGACTTTC	CASSLDERGAGANVLTF
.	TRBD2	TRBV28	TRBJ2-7	TGTGCCAGCAGCCCCGGGACTAGCGGGATCGGGGAGCAGTACTTC	CASSPGTSGIGEQYF
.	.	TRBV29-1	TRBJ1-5	TGCAGCGTTGCAGAAGGGTTCCTAGGCAATCAGCCCCAGCATTTT	CSVAEGFLGNQPQHF
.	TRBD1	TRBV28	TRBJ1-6	TGTGCCAGCAGTTTTCGGGACAGGCCAAATTCACCCCTCCACTTT	CASSFRDRPNSPLHF
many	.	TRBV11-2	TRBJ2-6	TGTGCCAGCAGCCTAACAGTCGGCTCTGGGGCCAACGTCCTGACTTTC	CASSLTVGSGANVLTF
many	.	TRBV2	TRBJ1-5	TGTGCCAGCGGCCGGGGGGCGAGCAATCAGCCCCAGCATTTT	CASGRGASNQPQHF
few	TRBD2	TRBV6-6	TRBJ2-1	TGTGCCATCACCGACCGACTAGCGGGGGGGCGAGATGAGCAGTTCTTC	CAITDRLAGGRDEQFF
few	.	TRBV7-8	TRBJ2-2	TGTGCCAGCAGCCCGTCCCGGAGCGGGGAGCTGTTTTTT	CASSPSRSGELFF
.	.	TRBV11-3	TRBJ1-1	TGTGCCAGCAGCCTTTCCGGAATGAACACTGAAGCTTTCTTT	CASSLSGMNTEAFF
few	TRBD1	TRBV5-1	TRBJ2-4	TGCGCCAGCAGATTCGGACAGGGGGCAGGAAACATTCAGTACTTC	CASRFGQGAGNIQYF
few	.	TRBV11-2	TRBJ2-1	TGTGCCAGCAGCCTCGGACTATCTTTCAATGAGCAGTTCTTC	CASSLGLSFNEQFF
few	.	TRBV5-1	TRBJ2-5	TGCGCCAGCACGACAGACCTAACTGGGACCCAGTACTTC	CASTTDLTGTQYF
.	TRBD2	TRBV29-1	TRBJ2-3	TGCAGCTTTACTAGCGGGGGCACAGATACGCAGTATTTT	CSFTSGGTDTQYF
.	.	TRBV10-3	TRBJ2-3	TGTGCCACCCTGGACGGCGATAGCACAGATACGCAGTATTTT	CATLDGDSTDTQYF
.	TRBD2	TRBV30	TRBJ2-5	TGTGCCTGGAGTTCCGGGACTAGCGGGGGATTTCAAGAGACCCAGTACTTC	CAWSSGTSGGFQETQYF
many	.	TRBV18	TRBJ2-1	TGTGCCAGCTCACCGACGCGTAGCCCCATCTTGACCTACAATGAGCAGTTCTTC	CASSPTRSPILTYNEQFF
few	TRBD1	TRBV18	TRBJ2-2	TGTGCCAGCTCACCACCGCGGACAGGGACCGGGGAGCTGTTTTTT	CASSPPRTGTGELFF
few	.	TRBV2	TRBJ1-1	TGTGCCAGCAGTGAAGCAGATCCCAGTAGGGACACTGAAGCTTTCTTT	CASSEADPSRDTEAFF
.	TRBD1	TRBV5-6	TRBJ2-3	TGTGCCAGCAGCTTACGGACAGGGGTGGATACGCAGTATTTT	CASSLRTGVDTQYF
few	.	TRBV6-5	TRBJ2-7	TGTGCCAGCAGTTACCCCCTAAGACTAGCCTACGAGCAGTACTTC	CASSYPLRLAYEQYF
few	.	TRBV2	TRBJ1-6	TGTGCCAGCAGGGTCGTTCTTGGGGGCTTGAGGTCACCCCTCCACTTT	CASRVVLGGLRSPLHF